Below, 28 T cell receptor beta chains from the same sample are listed, as sequenced in a study of blood T cells in healthy people across ages. Sample-barcoded 5' priming and a J-beta primer mix drove a second PCR of about 7 to 12 cycles. TCRdb reanalysed the 5' RACE reads using MiXCR and keeps one entry per CDR3 protein. The sample lists 550,000 to 650,000 distinct CDR3 sequences; about 28% were seen once. This sample was shared with a second study, whose subject was T cells of mothers and their children.

The source material was blood. The receptors were sampled from a boy aged 2 to 10 in good health.

The chain is built from TRBV20-1 and TRBJ2-3; D is perhaps TRBD2 (6 bases). There are 13 residues in the CDR3. Germline CDR1 reads DFQATT; CDR2 reads SNEGSKA (reference sequence). Between the trimmed V and J ends, which lost 6 bases and 4 bases, there was a span of 14 bases. The CDR3 spells CSAPVGGADTQYF. The DNA of the CDR3 is TGCAGTGCCCCCGTCGGGGGTGCAGATACGCAGTATTTT.

The CDR3 protein is CATTTTSGGTDTQYF. CDR3 coding DNA: TGTGCCACCACCACGACTAGCGGGGGCACAGATACGCAGTATTTT. This sequence joins TRBV15 and TRBJ2-3; 11 positions match TRBD2. Per germline, CDR1 LNHNV and CDR2 YYDKDF (reference sequence). Trimming at V came to 7 bases and at J to 1 base, leaving 4 bases not matched to a gene. This CDR3 comprises 15 residues. Variable domain in full (rest from reference TRBV15 and TRBJ2-3): DAMVIQNPRYQVTQFGKPVTLSCSQTLNHNVMYWYQQKSSQAPKLLFHYYDKDFNNEADTPDNFQSRRPNTSFCFLDIRSPGLGDTAMYLCATTTTSGGTDTQYFGPGTRLTVL.

This clonotype has just a few counts. For the CDR3, the DNA is TGTGCCAGCAGCCCTGACAGGGGAGCAGGGACCCAGTACTTC. It encodes CASSPDRGAGTQYF. The V and J genes are TRBV11-2 and TRBJ2-5, with 8 bases aligning to TRBD1. Looked up from germline, CDR1 is SGHAT and CDR2 is FQNNGV. CDR3 length: 14 residues. Germline trimming cut 5 bases from V and 7 bases from J; bases unmatched to any gene: 9.

Here the CDR3 reads CASSVEGETSGYFEQYF. In DNA form, the CDR3 reads TGTGCCAGCAGCGTAGAGGGAGAGACTAGCGGGTACTTCGAGCAGTACTTC. The chain links TRBV9 to TRBJ2-7, with 10 bases that match TRBD2. CDR1 is SGDLS and CDR2 is YYNGEE in the germline V gene. The CDR3 is 17 amino acids. With V trimmed by 0 bases and J by 6 bases, 12 bases remained unmatched.

The CDR3 region is CATSRGGRADTQYF. The DNA of the CDR3 is TGTGCCACCAGCAGAGGAGGACGGGCGGATACGCAGTATTTT. The rearrangement uses TRBV15 and TRBJ2-3; D ambiguous. From germline, CDR1 is LNHNV and CDR2 YYDKDF (reference sequence). V lost 1 base, J lost 6 bases, and 11 bases lay in between. The CDR3 runs 14 residues. Using reference TRBV15 and TRBJ2-3 for the parts outside the CDR3, the full variable domain is DAMVIQNPRYQVTQFGKPVTLSCSQTLNHNVMYWYQQKSSQAPKLLFHYYDKDFNNEADTPDNFQSRRPNTSFCFLDIRSPGLGDTAMYLCATSRGGRADTQYFGPGTRLTVL.

The CDR3 is CASSVSLGNQETQYF. In DNA, the CDR3 is TGCGCCAGCAGCGTATCACTCGGGAACCAAGAGACCCAGTACTTC. The chain couples TRBV4-3 to TRBJ2-5, with D possibly matching TRBD2 (5 bases). This CDR3 has 15 residues. Germline V gene lookup returns CDR1 LGHNA and CDR2 YSLEER. Trimming shortened V by 5 bases and J by 0 bases, and 13 bases separated the two germline ends.

The chain is built from TRBV27 and TRBJ1-1; weak D call: TRBD1 (5 bases). Germline CDR1 is MNHEY and CDR2 is SMNVEV (reference sequence). The CDR3 loop spans 12 amino acids. The V end lost 6 bases, the J end lost 5 bases, and 10 bases lay between the germline ends. The CDR3 DNA follows: TGTGCCAGCAGGGGGGTTAGTACTGAAGCTTTCTTT. It yields the protein CASRGVSTEAFF.

Points on this clonotype: One end of the junction is discordant with germline, which a read error may explain. The chain joins TRBV13 to TRBJ2-5, with TRBD1 matching 9 bases. The CDR3 loop spans 14 amino acids. Germline CDR1 PRHDT, CDR2 FYEKMQ (reference sequence). The DNA of the CDR3 is TGTGCCAGCAGCTCGACAGGGGGGGAAGAGGCCCAGTACTTC. It translates to CASSSTGGEEAQYF.

The rearrangement links TRBV19 to TRBJ2-2; TRBD2 matches 8 bases. Germline lookup yields CDR1 LNHDA and CDR2 SQIVND (reference sequence). This CDR3 spans 16 amino acids. With V trimmed by 5 bases and J by 4 bases, 9 bases remained unmatched. In nucleotides, the CDR3 is TGTGCCAGTAGTGGCCCGGGACTAGTGGCCACCGGGGAGCTGTTTTTT. This encodes CASSGPGLVATGELFF. Using reference TRBV19 and TRBJ2-2 for the parts outside the CDR3, the full variable domain is DGGITQSPKYLFRKEGQNVTLSCEQNLNHDAMYWYRQDPGQGLRLIYYSQIVNDFQKGDIAEGYSVSREKKESFPLTVTSAQKNPTAFYLCASSGPGLVATGELFFGEGSRLTVL.

Only a few counts were recorded for this clonotype. The chain links TRBV12-3 or TRBV12-4 to TRBJ2-5, with TRBD1 matching 11 bases. The DNA end is a closer match to TRBJ2-1, so the J assignment may be wrong. There are 15 residues in the CDR3. The CDR3 DNA sequence: TGTGCCAGCAGACGGGACAGGGGGTTTAACAATGAGCAGTTCTTC. This gives the protein CASRRDRGFNNEQFF.

This chain joins TRBV25-1 and TRBJ1-2; D possibly corresponds to TRBD1 (6 bases). CDR1 is MGHDK and CDR2 is SYGVNS in the germline V gene. This CDR3 spans 14 amino acids. V was cut by 4 bases and J by 2 bases, with 11 bases left in between. The CDR3 is CASSAQGLNYGYTF. CDR3 DNA: TGTGCCAGCAGTGCACAGGGACTCAACTATGGCTACACCTTC.

The V call is TRBV7-9, the J call TRBJ2-2; 8 nucleotides line up with TRBD1. The CDR3 runs to 17 residues. Germline lookup yields CDR1 SEHNR and CDR2 FQNEAQ (reference sequence). The V gene end was trimmed by 2 bases and the J gene end by 0 bases; junction bases not matched to a gene: 5. The CDR3 here is CASSLSPTGANTGELFF. DNA of the CDR3: TGTGCCAGCAGCTTAAGCCCGACAGGGGCGAACACCGGGGAGCTGTTTTTT.

The table lists this clonotype with a few counts. The chain joins TRBV5-6 to TRBJ1-1; D unclear. The CDR3 totals 14 residues. V lost 0 bases to trimming and J lost 5 bases, with 11 bases between them. Germline V gene data show CDR1 as SGHDT and CDR2 as YYEEEE. The CDR3 bases are TGTGCCAGCAGCTTGGGGCCCAGGTCTACTGAAGCTTTCTTT. Encoded protein: CASSLGPRSTEAFF.

DNA of the CDR3: TGTGCCAGCAGTAGCCCGGGACAGGGGAGCGAGACCCAGTACTTC. It yields the protein CASSSPGQGSETQYF. J is TRBJ2-5 and V is TRBV6-2 or TRBV6-3; 10 bases are a match to TRBD1. Germline lookup yields CDR1 MNHEY and CDR2 SVGEGT. CDR3 size: 15 residues. The V and J ends lost 5 bases and 5 bases, in that order; junction bases with no gene match: 8.

This clonotype was counted only a few times. The chain links TRBV29-1 to TRBJ2-7, with D hard to call. The V gene lost 7 bases and the J gene lost 2 bases, with 9 bases spanning the gap. The CDR3 is 11 residues long. Per germline, CDR1 SQVTM and CDR2 ANQGSEA. For the CDR3, the DNA is TGCAGCGCCGCAACTGCCTACGAGCAGTACTTC. Translation gives CSAATAYEQYF.

This sequence joins TRBV29-1 and TRBJ2-1; TRBD2 is a possible D gene (5 bases). Germline V gene sequence: CDR1 SQVTM, CDR2 ANQGSEA. The CDR3 sequence is 12 residues long. V was trimmed by 0 bases and J by 8 bases, leaving 8 bases between them. In nucleotides, the CDR3 is TGCAGCGTTGAAGATCTGGGAGATGAGCAGTTCTTC. It is translated as CSVEDLGDEQFF.

The chain is built from TRBV4-1 and TRBJ2-7, with D possibly matching TRBD1 (6 bases). CDR3 length equals 14 residues. Germline V CDR1 and CDR2: MGHRA, YSYEKL. Trimming removed 1 base from V and 2 bases from J, with 9 bases in between. The CDR3 DNA reads as TGCGCCAGCAGCCAAGGACAGGCAACCTACGAGCAGTACTTC. The encoded protein is CASSQGQATYEQYF.

The V and J genes are TRBV4-3 and TRBJ1-2; D is unclear. The CDR3 runs 13 residues. Trimming removed 0 bases from V and 8 bases from J, with 10 bases in between. Germline assignment: CDR1 LGHNA and CDR2 YSLEER. The CDR3: CASSQDRASGYTF. CDR3 DNA: TGCGCCAGCAGCCAAGATAGGGCCAGCGGCTACACCTTC.

The chain's CDR3 is CASSPSGTLYNEQFF. CDR3 sequence (DNA): TGCGCCAGCAGCCCCTCCGGGACATTATACAATGAGCAGTTCTTC. The gene calls are TRBV5-1 and TRBJ2-5; a possible D gene is TRBD1 (6 bases). The DNA end is more similar to TRBJ2-1, so the J call may be wrong. Germline V gene lookup returns CDR1 SGHRS and CDR2 YFSETQ. This CDR3 contains 15 residues.

This clonotype showed up just once. V is TRBV12-3 or TRBV12-4 and J is TRBJ2-4; D remains ambiguous. Trimming removed 8 bases from V and 8 bases from J, with 13 bases in between. The CDR3 covers 12 residues. The CDR3 nucleotides are TGTGCCAGCTCCGGAATCCGGTACATTCAGTACTTC. The encoded protein is CASSGIRYIQYF.

This chain uses TRBV20-1 with TRBJ2-5; 9 positions agree with TRBD2. The J call is in doubt because the DNA end fits TRBJ2-1 better. Per germline, CDR1 DFQATT and CDR2 SNEGSKA (reference sequence). This CDR3 has 14 amino acids. CDR3 region: CSARGAGGPNEQFF. CDR3 coding DNA: TGCAGTGCTAGAGGGGCGGGGGGGCCGAATGAGCAGTTCTTC.

In its sample, this clonotype was seen a few times. The CDR3 is CASRRGVYRDRGGNIQYF. DNA for the CDR3: TGTGCCAGCAGAAGGGGGGTCTACCGGGACAGGGGAGGCAACATTCAGTACTTC. V usage is TRBV27 and J usage is TRBJ2-4, with 10 bases matching TRBD1. Germline-derived CDR1 and CDR2 are MNHEY and SMNVEV (reference sequence). The CDR3 length is 18 residues. Trimming at V came to 6 bases and at J to 7 bases, leaving 18 bases not matched to a gene.

This clonotype was found a few times. A single base separates this from a much larger clone, so it may be a read error. The chain is built from TRBV5-1 and TRBJ2-5, with 9 bases identical to TRBD1. The last part of the DNA fits TRBJ2-7 better; the J call may be wrong. The CDR3 has 14 amino acids. Per the germline V gene, CDR1 is SGHRS and CDR2 is YFSETQ. The CDR3 protein is CASSFGQGLLEQYF. The CDR3 DNA is TGCGCCAGCAGCTTCGGACAGGGGTTACTCGAGCAGTACTTC.

The chain combines TRBV29-1 with TRBJ2-7; TRBD1 aligns across 9 bases. Germline lookup yields CDR1 SQVTM and CDR2 ANQGSEA. The CDR3 is made up of 14 amino acids. Trimming at V came to 1 base and at J to 1 base, leaving 2 bases not matched to a gene. In DNA, the CDR3 is TGCAGCGTTGAAGGGGACAGGGAATCCTACGAGCAGTACTTC. Protein: CSVEGDRESYEQYF.

V usage is TRBV20-1 and J usage is TRBJ2-5, with D perhaps TRBD2 (5 bases). This CDR3 comprises 12 residues. Germline CDR1 DFQATT, CDR2 SNEGSKA (reference sequence). V lost 2 bases to trimming and J lost 4 bases, with 8 bases between them. The CDR3: CSARPRGETQYF. CDR3 sequence (DNA): TGCAGTGCTAGACCCCGGGGAGAGACCCAGTACTTC.

This clonotype appeared a few times. The chain recombines TRBV7-8 with TRBJ1-1; D uncertain. The germline CDR1 and CDR2 sequences are SGHVS and FQNEAQ. The CDR3 is made up of 13 amino acids. V lost 4 bases and J lost 0, with 6 bases in between. In nucleotides, the CDR3 is TGTGCCAGCAGCTCAGAGTTGAACACTGAAGCTTTCTTT. Encoded protein: CASSSELNTEAFF.

In the case of this clonotype: At one boundary the junction diverges from the germline segment, which might be a read error. The chain is built from TRBV12-3 or TRBV12-4 and TRBJ2-5, with 8 bases fitting TRBD1. Gene TRBJ2-7 matches the end of the DNA better, so the J call may be wrong. The length of the CDR3 is 14 residues. The CDR3, as DNA: TGCGCCAGCAGCTTCGGGACAGGAGACTACGAGCAGTACTTC. Translation gives CASSFGTGDYEQYF.

The J gene is TRBJ2-1, the V gene TRBV6-5, with 13 nucleotides matching TRBD2. The CDR3 spans 13 residues. Germline-derived CDR1 and CDR2 are MNHEY and SVGAGI. Unmatched junction bases numbered 5, after V lost 11 bases and J lost 7 bases. The CDR3: CAGKGLAGNEQFF. CDR3 bases: TGTGCCGGCAAGGGACTAGCGGGAAATGAGCAGTTCTTC.